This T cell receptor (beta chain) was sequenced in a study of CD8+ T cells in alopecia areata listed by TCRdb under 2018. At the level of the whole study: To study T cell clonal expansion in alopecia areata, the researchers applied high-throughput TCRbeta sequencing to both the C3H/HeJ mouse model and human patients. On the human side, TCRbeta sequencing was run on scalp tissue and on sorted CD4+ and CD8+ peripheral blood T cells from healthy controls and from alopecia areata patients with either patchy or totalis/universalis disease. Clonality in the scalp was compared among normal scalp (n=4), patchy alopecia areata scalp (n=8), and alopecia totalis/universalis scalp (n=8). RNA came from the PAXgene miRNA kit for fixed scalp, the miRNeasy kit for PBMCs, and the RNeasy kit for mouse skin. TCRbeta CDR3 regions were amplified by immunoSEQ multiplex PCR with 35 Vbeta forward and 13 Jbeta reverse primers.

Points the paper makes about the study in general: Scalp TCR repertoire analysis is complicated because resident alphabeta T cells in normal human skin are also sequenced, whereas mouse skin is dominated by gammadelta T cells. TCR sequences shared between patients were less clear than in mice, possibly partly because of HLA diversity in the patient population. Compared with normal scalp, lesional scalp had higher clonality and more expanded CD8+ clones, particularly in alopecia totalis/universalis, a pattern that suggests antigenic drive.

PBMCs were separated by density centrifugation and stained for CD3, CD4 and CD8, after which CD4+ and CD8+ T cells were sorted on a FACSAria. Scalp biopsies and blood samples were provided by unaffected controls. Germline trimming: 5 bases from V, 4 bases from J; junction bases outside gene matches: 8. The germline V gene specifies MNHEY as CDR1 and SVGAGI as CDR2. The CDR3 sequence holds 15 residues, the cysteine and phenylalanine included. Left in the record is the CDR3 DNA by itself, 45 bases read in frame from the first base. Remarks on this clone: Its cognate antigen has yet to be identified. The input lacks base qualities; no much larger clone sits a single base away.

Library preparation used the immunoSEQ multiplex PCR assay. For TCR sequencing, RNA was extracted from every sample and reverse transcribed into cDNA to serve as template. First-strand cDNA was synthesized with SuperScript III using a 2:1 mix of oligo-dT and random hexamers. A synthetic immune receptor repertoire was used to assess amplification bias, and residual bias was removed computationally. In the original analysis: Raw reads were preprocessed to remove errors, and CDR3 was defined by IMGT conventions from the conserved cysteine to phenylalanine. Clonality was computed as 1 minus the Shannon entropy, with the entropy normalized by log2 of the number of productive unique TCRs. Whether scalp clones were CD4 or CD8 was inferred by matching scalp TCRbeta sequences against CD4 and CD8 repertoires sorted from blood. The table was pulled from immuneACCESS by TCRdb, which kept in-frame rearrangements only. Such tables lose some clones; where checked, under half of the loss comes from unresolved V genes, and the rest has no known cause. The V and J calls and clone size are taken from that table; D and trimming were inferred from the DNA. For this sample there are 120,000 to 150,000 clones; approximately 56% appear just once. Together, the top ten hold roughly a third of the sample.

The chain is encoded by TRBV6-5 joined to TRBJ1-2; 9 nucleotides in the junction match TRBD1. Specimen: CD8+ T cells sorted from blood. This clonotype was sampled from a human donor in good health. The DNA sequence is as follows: TGTGCCAGCAGTACACAGGGGGCGTTCAGCTATGGCTACACCTTC. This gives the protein CASSTQGAFSYGYTF.